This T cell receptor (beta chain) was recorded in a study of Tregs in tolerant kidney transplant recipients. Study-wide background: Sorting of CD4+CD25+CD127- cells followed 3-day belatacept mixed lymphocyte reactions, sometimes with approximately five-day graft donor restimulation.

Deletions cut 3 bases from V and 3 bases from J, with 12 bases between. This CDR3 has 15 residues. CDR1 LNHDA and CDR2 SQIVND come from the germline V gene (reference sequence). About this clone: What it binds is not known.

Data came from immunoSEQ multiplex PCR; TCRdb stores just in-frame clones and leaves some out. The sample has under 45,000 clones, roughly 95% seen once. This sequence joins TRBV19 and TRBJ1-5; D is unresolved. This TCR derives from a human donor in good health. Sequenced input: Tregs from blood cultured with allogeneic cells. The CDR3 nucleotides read TGTGCCAGTAGTATGGGCTACGCCAACAATCAGCCCCAGCATTTT. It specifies CASSMGYANNQPQHF.